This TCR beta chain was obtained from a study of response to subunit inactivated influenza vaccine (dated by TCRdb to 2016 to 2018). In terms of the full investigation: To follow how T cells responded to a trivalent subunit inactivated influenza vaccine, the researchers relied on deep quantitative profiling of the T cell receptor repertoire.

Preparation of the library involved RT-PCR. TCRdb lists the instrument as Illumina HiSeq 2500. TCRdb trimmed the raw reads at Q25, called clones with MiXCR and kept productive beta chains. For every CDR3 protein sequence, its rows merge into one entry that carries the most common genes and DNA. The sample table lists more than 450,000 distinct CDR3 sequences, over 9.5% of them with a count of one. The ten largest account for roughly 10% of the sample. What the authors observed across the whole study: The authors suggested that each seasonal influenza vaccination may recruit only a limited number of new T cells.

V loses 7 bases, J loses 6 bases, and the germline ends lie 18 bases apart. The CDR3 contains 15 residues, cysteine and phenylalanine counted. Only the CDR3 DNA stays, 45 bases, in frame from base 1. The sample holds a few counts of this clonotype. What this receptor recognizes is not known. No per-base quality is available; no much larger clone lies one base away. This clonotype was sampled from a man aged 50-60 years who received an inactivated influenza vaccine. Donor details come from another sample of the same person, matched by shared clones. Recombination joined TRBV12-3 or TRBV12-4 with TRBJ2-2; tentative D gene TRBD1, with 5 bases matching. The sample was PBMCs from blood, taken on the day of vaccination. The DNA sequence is TGTGCCAGCACCCTCACAGGCCCTATCTCCGGGGAGCTGTTTTTT. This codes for CASTLTGPISGELFF.